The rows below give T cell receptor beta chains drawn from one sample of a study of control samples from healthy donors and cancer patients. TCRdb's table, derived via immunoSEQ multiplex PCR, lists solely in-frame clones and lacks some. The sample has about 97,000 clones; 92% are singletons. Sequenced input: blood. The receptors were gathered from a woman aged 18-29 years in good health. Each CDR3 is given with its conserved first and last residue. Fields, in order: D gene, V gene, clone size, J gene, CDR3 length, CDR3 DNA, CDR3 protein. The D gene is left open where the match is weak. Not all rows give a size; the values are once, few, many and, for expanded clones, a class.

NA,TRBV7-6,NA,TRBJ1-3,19,TGTGCCAGCAGCTTAGAGTTAAGGGGAAAAGAACTATCTGGAAACACCATATATTTT,CASSLELRGKELSGNTIYF
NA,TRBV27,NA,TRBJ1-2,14,TGTGCCAGCAGAAGAAGGGGGACCGACTATGGCTACACCTTC,CASRRRGTDYGYTF
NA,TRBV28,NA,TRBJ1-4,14,TGTGCCAGCAGTCCCCTTGCAACTAATGAAAAACTGTTTTTT,CASSPLATNEKLFF
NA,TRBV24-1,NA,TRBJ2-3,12,TGTGCCACCGGAGGGCCAACAGATACGCAGTATTTT,CATGGPTDTQYF
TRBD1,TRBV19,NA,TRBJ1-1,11,TGTGCCAGTAGTCCCGGGACAGTCGCTTTCTTT,CASSPGTVAFF
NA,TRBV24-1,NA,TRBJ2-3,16,TGTGCCACCAGTGATTTGGCAGGGGATGGGCCAGATACGCAGTATTTT,CATSDLAGDGPDTQYF
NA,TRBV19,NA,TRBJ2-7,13,TGTGCCAGTAGTATGAGCAGGTCCTACGAGCAGTACTTC,CASSMSRSYEQYF
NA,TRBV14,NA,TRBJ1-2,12,TGTGCCAGCAGCCCGGGGGGCGGTGGCTACACCTTC,CASSPGGGGYTF
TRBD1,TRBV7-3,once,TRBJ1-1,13,TGTGCCAGCAGCCCAGGGACAGACACTGAAGCTTTCTTT,CASSPGTDTEAFF
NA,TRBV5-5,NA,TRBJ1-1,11,TGTGCCAGCAGCTTAATCGGTGAAGCTTTCTTT,CASSLIGEAFF
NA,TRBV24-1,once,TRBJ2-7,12,TGTGCCACCAGTCCAGGGGCGTACGAGCAGTACTTC,CATSPGAYEQYF
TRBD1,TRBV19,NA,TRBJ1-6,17,TGTGCCAGTAGTATAGGACAGGGGAGTCGAATCTCTTCACCCCTCCACTTT,CASSIGQGSRISSPLHF
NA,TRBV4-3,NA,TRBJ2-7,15,TGCGCCAGCAGCCAAGATCTAGGACAGAGCTACGAGCAGTACTTC,CASSQDLGQSYEQYF
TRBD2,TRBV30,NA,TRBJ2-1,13,TGTGCCTCGAAGCGGGAGGGCCTTAATGAGCAGTTCTTC,CASKREGLNEQFF
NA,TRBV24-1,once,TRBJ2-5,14,TGTGCCACCAGTGATCGGGGGCACCAAGAGACCCAGTACTTC,CATSDRGHQETQYF
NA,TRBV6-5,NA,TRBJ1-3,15,TGTGCCAGCAGTTACTCGCGGCTGTCGATCAGCACCATATATTTT,CASSYSRLSISTIYF
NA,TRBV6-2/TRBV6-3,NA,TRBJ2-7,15,TGTGCCAGCAGCAACTTCAGGGGGGGCCCCTACGAGCAGTACTTC,CASSNFRGGPYEQYF
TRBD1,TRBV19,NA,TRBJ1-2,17,TGTGCCAGTAGTATAGGGCGGACAGGACGGATCAACTATGGCTACACCTTC,CASSIGRTGRINYGYTF
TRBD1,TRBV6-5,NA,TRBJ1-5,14,TGTGCCAGTGACAGGGGGCTAAACAATCAGCCCCAGCATTTT,CASDRGLNNQPQHF